This TCR beta chain derives from a study of T cell responses to AZD1222 COVID-19 vaccine. Notes on the study in general: With two AZD1222 doses given, Spike-specific TCR breadth and depth both rose. There were mostly white British donors and more females than males, and clonal diversity was possibly underestimated. Nearly half of spike-specific TCRs reportedly target variant regions that are unmutated in the B.1.351 and B.1.1.7 variants.

With respect to this clone: The antigen remains undetermined.

Data came from immunoSEQ multiplex PCR; TCRdb stores just in-frame clones and leaves some out. Of about 120,000 clones listed, 90% are singletons. CDR1 and CDR2 from the germline V gene are SQVTM and ANQGSEA. Trimming pared 3 bases from V and 1 base from J, leaving 15 bases between. This CDR3 has 15 residues. The chain employs TRBV29-1 and TRBJ1-1; D is possibly TRBD1 (5 bases). Sequencing was performed on peripheral blood, taken on day 0 of AZD1222 vaccination. The receptor was derived from an adult in good health. CDR3 in DNA: TGCAGCGTTGAGGAGTTGAAGGGGTGGAACACTGAAGCTTTCTTT. Translation gives CSVEELKGWNTEAFF.